Below, 29 T cell receptor beta chains from the same sample are listed, as sequenced in a study of blood T cell repertoires in COVID-19 (dated by TCRdb to 2020 to 2021). The library was prepared using the immunoSEQ multiplex PCR assay. The clones in this table, taken by TCRdb from immuneACCESS, are in-frame only. Not every clone is retained; where verified, under half of the shortfall comes from an unresolved V gene, and the cause of the rest is unknown. A total of 60,000 to 75,000 clones appear in this sample, over 60% of them only once. The ten largest make up approximately 6.4% of the sample. The source material was peripheral blood. These receptors were taken from a woman aged 50 to 60 with active or convalescent COVID-19.

This chain connects TRBV5-4 to TRBJ2-3, with D possibly being TRBD2 (5 bases). CDR1 and CDR2 from the germline V gene are SGHNT and YYREEE (reference sequence). Trimming stripped 0 bases from V and 5 bases from J, with 7 bases between. The CDR3 loop spans 13 amino acids. The CDR3 spells CASSLEREDTQYF. CDR3 coding DNA: TGTGCCAGCAGCTTGGAACGGGAAGATACGCAGTATTTT.

CDR3 DNA: TGTGCCAGCAGCCCCAGGGTAGGCACTGAAGCTTTCTTT. It translates to CASSPRVGTEAFF. The rearrangement uses TRBV7-9 and TRBJ1-1; D may be TRBD1 (5 bases). Germline V gene lookup returns CDR1 SEHNR and CDR2 FQNEAQ (reference sequence). The CDR3 spans 13 residues. Trimming removed 5 bases at V and 4 bases at J, with 11 bases between. Filled out from reference TRBV7-9 and TRBJ1-1, the complete variable domain reads DTGVSQNPRHKITKRGQNVTFRCDPISEHNRLYWYRQTLGQGPEFLTYFQNEAQLEKSRLLSDRFSAERPKGSFSTLEIQRTEQGDSAMYLCASSPRVGTEAFFGQGTRLTVV.

V gene TRBV6-2 or TRBV6-3 combines with J gene TRBJ2-1; TRBD1 matches at 7 bases. This CDR3 spans 16 amino acids. Germline values: CDR1 MNHEY, CDR2 SVGEGT. V dropped 6 bases and J dropped 1; count of bases not matched to a gene: 9. The CDR3 region has the DNA TGTGCCAGCAGCCCTTCCAGGGGGAATTCCTACAATGAGCAGTTCTTC. Translating it yields CASSPSRGNSYNEQFF.

The chain carries TRBV29-1 and TRBJ2-1; possibly TRBD2 for D (6 bases). Trimming shortened V by 6 bases and J by 4 bases, and 10 bases separated the two germline ends. The V gene's germline CDR1 is SQVTM and CDR2 ANQGSEA. This CDR3 region has 12 residues. The CDR3, as DNA: TGCAGCGTCCTTCGGGGGTACAATGAGCAGTTCTTC. Protein: CSVLRGYNEQFF.

The chain carries TRBV2 and TRBJ1-2; a weak D match, TRBD1 (6 bases). The ends were cut back, 6 bases at V and 7 bases at J, with 18 bases in the middle. CDR1 and CDR2 (germline): SNHLY, FYNNEI. The CDR3 is 14 amino acids. CDR3 nucleotides: TGTGCCAGCAGCGGGCTACAGGGCGTTTCTGGCTACACCTTC. It encodes CASSGLQGVSGYTF.

This clone has a handful of counts. The V gene is TRBV9, the J gene TRBJ2-2, with D possibly TRBD1 on 7 matching bases. The CDR3 length is 15 residues. Between the trimmed V and J ends, which lost 4 bases and 5 bases, there was a span of 15 bases. Per the germline V gene, CDR1 is SGDLS and CDR2 is YYNGEE. CDR3 DNA: TGTGCCAGCAGCTCCAGGGGGGCAGTTACCGGGGAGCTGTTTTTT. Translation: CASSSRGAVTGELFF.

This sequence joins TRBV5-8 and TRBJ2-5; D may be TRBD2 (6 bases). V shed 4 bases and J shed 7 bases, with 14 bases lying between them. Germline V CDR1 and CDR2: SGHTS, YDEGEE. The CDR3 extends over 13 amino acids. CDR3 residues: CASSSRGKGTQYF. CDR3 sequence (DNA): TGTGCCAGCAGCAGTCGGGGGAAGGGGACCCAGTACTTC.

This chain joins TRBV30 and TRBJ2-7; TRBD1 matches at 10 bases. Germline lookup yields CDR1 GTSNPN and CDR2 SVGIG (reference sequence). Germline trimming cut 7 bases from V and 7 bases from J; bases unmatched to any gene: 13. There are 14 residues in the CDR3. CDR3 DNA sequence: TGTGCCTTGGACTCCGGGACAGGGGTGGGGGAGCAGTACTTC. Protein sequence: CALDSGTGVGEQYF.

The chain employs TRBV5-4 and TRBJ1-2, with 7 positions matching TRBD1. The junction had 2 bases not matched to a gene; V was cut back by 2 bases and J by 4 bases. This CDR3 has 13 amino acids. Germline lookup yields CDR1 SGHNT and CDR2 YYREEE (reference sequence). In nucleotides, the CDR3 is TGTGCCAGCAGCTTCGCAGGGGGCTATGGCTACACCTTC. It encodes CASSFAGGYGYTF.

In its sample, this clone was seen a few times. The chain couples TRBV2 to TRBJ2-1; no clear D gene. Germline V gene lookup returns CDR1 SNHLY and CDR2 FYNNEI. This CDR3 has 11 residues. The ends were cut back, 7 bases at V and 4 bases at J, with 5 bases in the middle. DNA for the CDR3: TGTGCCAGCACCGAGTACAATGAGCAGTTCTTC. This codes for CASTEYNEQFF.

The chain joins TRBV19 to TRBJ1-2; D not resolved. V dropped 1 base and J dropped 5 bases, with 14 bases sitting between them. The germline gives CDR1 LNHDA, CDR2 SQIVND (reference sequence). The CDR3 totals 15 residues. The CDR3, as DNA: TGTGCCAGTAGTATAGGCCCGCCCTGGGAGTATGGCTACACCTTC. Translated: CASSIGPPWEYGYTF.

The chain couples TRBV6-1 to TRBJ2-2; TRBD2 matches at 9 bases. Trimming cost V 0 bases and J 6 bases; bases outside gene matches: 8. This CDR3 has 17 amino acids. Germline loops: CDR1 MNHNS, CDR2 SASEGT. CDR3 in DNA: TGTGCCAGCAGTGAAGCGCAGACGCGGGAGGGCCCCGGGGAGCTGTTTTTT. This translates into CASSEAQTREGPGELFF.

The chain combines TRBV5-6 with TRBJ1-6; TRBD1 matches 7 bases. The V gene's germline CDR1 is SGHDT and CDR2 YYEEEE. The CDR3 runs 15 residues. After removal of 3 bases from V and 9 bases from J, the junction contained 9 bases not matched to a gene. CDR3: CASSSGQHLFSPLHF. Written as DNA, the CDR3 is TGTGCCAGCAGCTCGGGACAGCACCTGTTTTCACCCCTCCACTTT. Full variable domain (remainder filled in from reference TRBV5-6 and TRBJ1-6): DAGVTQSPTHLIKTRGQQVTLRCSPKSGHDTVSWYQQALGQGPQFIFQYYEEEERQRGNFPDRFSGHQFPNYSSELNVNALLLGDSALYLCASSSGQHLFSPLHFGNGTRLTVT.

About this clone: Mismatch with germline at one junction end may stem from a read error. The V call is TRBV29-1, the J call TRBJ2-2; 7 positions agree with TRBD1. In germline, CDR1 is SQVTM, CDR2 ANQGSEA. The CDR3 has 17 residues. The CDR3 spells CSAEQGTSTDNTGELFF. The CDR3 DNA reads as TGCAGCGCTGAACAGGGGACCTCAACAGATAACACCGGGGAGCTGTTTTTT.

This clone has only a few counts. The chain couples TRBV27 to TRBJ1-2; 7 nucleotides match TRBD1. This CDR3 has 15 amino acids. Germline values: CDR1 MNHEY, CDR2 SMNVEV (reference sequence). V dropped 6 bases and J dropped 4; count of bases not matched to a gene: 11. The CDR3 region has the DNA TGTGCCAGCAGGGACCGGGACAGAAATATCTATGGCTACACCTTC. Its protein is CASRDRDRNIYGYTF.

This clone was picked up a small number of times. The CDR3 nucleotides read TGCGCCAGCAGCCTGGGTGGCAGGCTCGAGAGCTCTGGGGCCAACGTCCTGACTTTC. It translates to CASSLGGRLESSGANVLTF. The chain couples TRBV5-1 to TRBJ2-6; D call uncertain. The germline V gene has CDR1 SGHRS and CDR2 YFSETQ. The CDR3 extends over 19 amino acids. The V and J ends lost 4 bases and 0 bases respectively, with 20 bases between them.

The V gene is TRBV27, the J gene TRBJ1-5; tentatively, D is TRBD1 (5 bases). The germline V gene encodes CDR1 MNHEY and CDR2 SMNVEV (reference sequence). Trimming took off 2 bases at V and 9 bases at J, with 11 bases between the two ends. The CDR3 spans 13 residues. CDR3 residues: CASSLGRVLPQHF. The DNA of the CDR3 is TGTGCCAGCAGTTTAGGCAGGGTTTTGCCCCAGCATTTT.

The rearrangement joins TRBV18 to TRBJ1-6; 9 bases match TRBD1. V was clipped by 6 bases and J by 6 bases; unmatched bases: 6. The CDR3 spans 15 residues. Germline V gene sequence: CDR1 KGHSH, CDR2 LQKENI. The CDR3: CASSTGGQGNSPLHF. The CDR3 region has the DNA TGTGCCAGCTCCACCGGGGGACAGGGTAATTCACCCCTCCACTTT.

The DNA for the CDR3 is TGTGCCAGCAGCCAAGACTGGGACTCAAGCAGCAATGAGCAGTTCTTC. Protein product: CASSQDWDSSSNEQFF. J is TRBJ2-1 and V is TRBV4-2, with D perhaps TRBD2 (6 bases). The CDR3 loop spans 16 amino acids. Trimming removed 0 bases from V and 6 bases from J, with 15 bases in between. Germline CDR1 is LGHNA and CDR2 is YNFKEQ.

The CDR3 DNA sequence: TGTGCCAGTAGCCCATCCGGCACGACAGGGGATACGCAGTATTTT. Translation: CASSPSGTTGDTQYF. The chain couples TRBV19 to TRBJ2-3; 7 nucleotides agree with TRBD1. The length of the CDR3 is 15 residues. The trim removed 6 bases at V and 6 bases at J, leaving 12 bases unmatched. The germline V gene encodes CDR1 LNHDA and CDR2 SQIVND (reference sequence).

The V call is TRBV27, the J call TRBJ2-6, with 11 bases matching TRBD2. V gave up 4 bases and J gave up 5 bases; unmatched junction bases: 16. Germline CDR1 MNHEY, CDR2 SMNVEV (reference sequence). The CDR3 is 20 amino acids. CDR3 amino acids: CASSYTPATSGIGWANVLTF. The CDR3 bases are TGTGCCAGCAGTTATACCCCAGCGACTAGCGGGATAGGGTGGGCCAACGTCCTGACTTTC.

The chain combines TRBV19 with TRBJ1-2; D unresolved. CDR3 length equals 12 residues. The ends were cut back, 5 bases at V and 5 bases at J, with 9 bases in the middle. Germline CDR1 LNHDA, CDR2 SQIVND (reference sequence). The CDR3 region is CASSPLGYGYTF. CDR3 coding DNA: TGTGCCAGTAGTCCTCTCGGGTATGGCTACACCTTC.

This chain joins TRBV11-3 and TRBJ2-2; D unresolved. This CDR3 is built from 14 residues. The V end was cut by 1 base, the J end by 3 bases, with 6 bases between. Germline V lookup: CDR1 SGHNT, CDR2 YENEEA. The chain's CDR3 is CASSLAGDTGELFF. The CDR3 nucleotides read TGTGCCAGCAGCTTAGCAGGCGACACCGGGGAGCTGTTTTTT.

The chain uses TRBV30 and TRBJ2-5; 7 bases match TRBD2. After removal of 0 bases from V and 7 bases from J, the junction contained 5 bases not matched to a gene. The CDR3 runs to 13 residues. CDR1 GTSNPN and CDR2 SVGIG come from the germline V gene (reference sequence). In DNA, the CDR3 is TGTGCCTGGAGTGTACCGGGGGGAGGGACCCAGTACTTC. The encoded protein is CAWSVPGGGTQYF.

The genes are TRBV6-5 and TRBJ2-2; D remains ambiguous. This CDR3 has 15 residues. Germline values: CDR1 MNHEY, CDR2 SVGAGI. The germline V and J ends were trimmed by 6 bases and 1 base, with 12 bases remaining between them. The CDR3 DNA reads TGTGCCAGCAGGGCCCACAGAATGAACACCGGGGAGCTGTTTTTT. Its translation is CASRAHRMNTGELFF.

The V call is TRBV18, the J call TRBJ1-1; 7 bases are shared with TRBD1. Germline CDR1 and CDR2: KGHSH and LQKENI. The CDR3 runs 14 residues. V lost 6 bases to trimming and J lost 1 base; unmatched junction nucleotides: 5. The CDR3 nucleotides are TGTGCCAGCTCCCCAGGACAGGCGAACACTGAAGCTTTCTTT. Protein: CASSPGQANTEAFF.

The count of this clone is one. The chain is built from TRBV7-9 and TRBJ1-1, with 7 bases aligning to TRBD1. The CDR3 loop spans 13 amino acids. Germline values: CDR1 SEHNR, CDR2 FQNEAQ (reference sequence). J lost 5 bases, V lost 7 bases, and 7 bases had no gene match. CDR3 loop: CASTSFRGTEAFF. The CDR3 nucleotides are TGTGCCAGCACCTCCTTCAGGGGGACTGAAGCTTTCTTT. Based on the CDR3 plus reference TRBV7-9 and TRBJ1-1, the full variable domain is DTGVSQNPRHKITKRGQNVTFRCDPISEHNRLYWYRQTLGQGPEFLTYFQNEAQLEKSRLLSDRFSAERPKGSFSTLEIQRTEQGDSAMYLCASTSFRGTEAFFGQGTRLTVV.

A few counts support this clone. This sample also contains other DNA sequences that code for the same CDR3. This chain's CDR3 is CASSPGLAGEQYF. DNA for the CDR3: TGTGCCAGCAGCCCCGGACTAGCGGGCGAGCAGTACTTC. The chain links TRBV7-2 to TRBJ2-7; 11 bases fit TRBD2. Trimming removed 5 bases from V and 6 bases from J; junction bases left unmatched: 3. Germline V CDR1 and CDR2: SGHTA, FQGNSA. The CDR3 is 13 residues long.

The rearrangement uses TRBV5-5 and TRBJ2-4, with TRBD2 as a possible D gene (6 bases). Per germline, CDR1 SGHKS and CDR2 YYEKEE (reference sequence). The CDR3 length is 14 residues. The V and J ends lost 3 bases and 4 bases respectively, with 11 bases between them. The CDR3 region is CASSSLRGKNIQYF. In DNA, the CDR3 is TGTGCCAGCAGCTCCCTCCGGGGGAAAAACATTCAGTACTTC. Based on the CDR3 plus reference TRBV5-5 and TRBJ2-4, the full variable domain is DAGVTQSPTHLIKTRGQQVTLRCSPISGHKSVSWYQQVLGQGPQFIFQYYEKEERGRGNFPDRFSARQFPNYSSELNVNALLLGDSALYLCASSSLRGKNIQYFGAGTRLSVL.